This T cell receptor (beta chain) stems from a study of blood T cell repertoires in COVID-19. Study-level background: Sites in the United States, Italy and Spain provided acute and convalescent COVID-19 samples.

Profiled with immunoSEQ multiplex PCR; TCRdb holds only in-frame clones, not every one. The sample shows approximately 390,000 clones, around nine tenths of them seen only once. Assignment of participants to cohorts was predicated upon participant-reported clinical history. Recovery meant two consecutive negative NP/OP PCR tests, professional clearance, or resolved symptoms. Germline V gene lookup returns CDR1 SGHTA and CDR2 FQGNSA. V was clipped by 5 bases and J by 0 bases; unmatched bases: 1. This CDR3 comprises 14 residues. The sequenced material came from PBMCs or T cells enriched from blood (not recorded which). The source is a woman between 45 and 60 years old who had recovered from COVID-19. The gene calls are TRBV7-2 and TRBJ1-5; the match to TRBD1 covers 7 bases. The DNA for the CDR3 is TGTGCCAGCAGCGACAGGGATAGCAATCAGCCCCAGCATTTT. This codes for CASSDRDSNQPQHF.